Reported below is one TCR beta chain. The assay was immunoSEQ multiplex PCR, and TCRdb's table has in-frame clones only and misses some. There are 90,000 to 120,000 clones in the sample; 82% occur only once, and about 5% lies in the top ten. These data originate in a study of blood T cell repertoires in COVID-19. Across the whole study: Material from acute and convalescent COVID-19 was sourced from the United States, Italy and Spain. The analysed material was cDNA or gDNA that came from T cells, B-cell-depleted T cells, or PBMCs.

J gave up 4 bases and V 3 bases, and 2 bases lay outside the gene matches. In germline, CDR1 is MNHEY, CDR2 SMNVEV (reference sequence). The CDR3 contains 14 residues. The gene calls are TRBV27 and TRBJ2-1; 8 bases match TRBD2. The sequence was obtained from a man aged 55 to 69 with acute or convalescent COVID-19. The sample was peripheral blood. CDR3: CASSFSSGYNEQFF. The DNA of the CDR3 is TGTGCCAGCAGTTTCTCTAGCGGGTACAATGAGCAGTTCTTC.